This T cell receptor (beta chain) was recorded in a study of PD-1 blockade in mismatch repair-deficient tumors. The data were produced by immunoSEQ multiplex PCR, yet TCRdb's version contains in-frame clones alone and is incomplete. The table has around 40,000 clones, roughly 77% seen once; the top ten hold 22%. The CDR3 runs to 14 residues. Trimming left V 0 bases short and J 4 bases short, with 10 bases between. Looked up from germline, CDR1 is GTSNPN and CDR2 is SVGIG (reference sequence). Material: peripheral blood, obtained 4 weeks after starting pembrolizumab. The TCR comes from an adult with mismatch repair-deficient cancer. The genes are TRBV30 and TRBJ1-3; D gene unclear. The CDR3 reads CAWSVGGAGNTIYF. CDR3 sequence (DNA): TGTGCCTGGAGTGTAGGAGGAGCGGGAAACACCATATATTTT.